Shown below are 29 T cell receptor beta chains from a single sample sequenced in a study of T cells expressing NK-cell markers (dated by TCRdb to about 2020). The library relied on 5' RACE. The run used an Illumina HiSeq 2000. Based on TCRdb reprocessing of the reads, there is one entry per CDR3 protein sequence, and DNA is missing. The sample table gives approximately 3,000 distinct CDR3 sequences. More than 70% of the sample lies in the top ten. The sequenced material came from blood T cells: a sorted CD56 or NKG2C T cell subset, CD4+ or CD8+ T cells, or bulk PBMC T cells (not recorded which). Every receptor here comes from a man aged 18-75 years in good health.

The chain is built from TRBV10-3 and TRBJ1-1. Germline lookup yields CDR1 ENHRY and CDR2 SYGVKD. The CDR3 runs 12 residues. The CDR3 loop is CAISVQDHEAFF.

The chain recombines TRBV2 with TRBJ2-2; lacking DNA, the TRBD1 call made by TCRdb goes unchecked. The germline V gene encodes CDR1 SNHLY and CDR2 FYNNEI. The CDR3 is 14 amino acids. The CDR3: CASSALASTGELFF.

V gene TRBV11-3 combines with J gene TRBJ2-5; TCRdb calls TRBD2, which cannot be checked without DNA. Germline CDR1 SGHNT, CDR2 YENEEA. The CDR3 contains 14 residues. The CDR3 spells CASSLRESEETQYF.

The rearrangement links TRBV5-1 to TRBJ2-5; no DNA is available, so the TRBD2 call from TCRdb remains unchecked. The CDR3 is made up of 17 amino acids. The germline V gene encodes CDR1 SGHRS and CDR2 YFSETQ. The CDR3 protein is CASSLTSGPRGDETQYF.

The V call is TRBV5-1, the J call TRBJ1-1; the TCRdb D gene call, TRBD1, has no DNA to confirm it. Germline CDR1 reads SGHRS; CDR2 reads YFSETQ. The CDR3 contains 13 residues. The CDR3 is CASSKQGHTEAFF.

The rearrangement links TRBV10-3 to TRBJ2-7. The CDR3 has 14 residues. CDR1 and CDR2 (germline): ENHRY, SYGVKD. The CDR3 reads CAISGDPFVYEQYF.

The gene calls are TRBV6-1 and TRBJ2-7. CDR3 length: 13 amino acids. CDR1 and CDR2 (germline): MNHNS, SASEGT. CDR3: CASSPAGSYEQYF.

This chain joins TRBV7-2 and TRBJ2-5; the TCRdb call, TRBD2, lacks DNA for checking. The germline CDR1 and CDR2 sequences are SGHTA and FQGNSA. The CDR3 loop spans 17 amino acids. CDR3: CASSLGSLAGGQETQYF.

The V gene is TRBV7-8, the J gene TRBJ2-7; TCRdb's D gene call, TRBD2, goes unchecked for lack of DNA. The CDR3 is 15 residues long. Germline CDR1 is SGHVS and CDR2 is FQNEAQ. CDR3 sequence reads: CASSLVTSGAHEQYF.

The V and J genes are TRBV28 and TRBJ2-2; TCRdb picks TRBD2, but there is no DNA to check that call. Germline assignment: CDR1 MDHEN and CDR2 SYDVKM. The CDR3 has 13 amino acids. CDR3 amino acids: CASTLQGPGELFF.

V usage is TRBV25-1 and J usage is TRBJ1-2; the TRBD1 assignment by TCRdb is unverifiable without DNA. Germline V gene data show CDR1 as MGHDK and CDR2 as SYGVNS. The CDR3 runs to 13 residues. The CDR3 loop is CASTPGQSYGYTF.

The chain links TRBV21-1 to TRBJ2-5; lacking DNA, the TRBD1 call made by TCRdb goes unchecked. TRBV21-1 is described as a pseudogene. This CDR3 is built from 15 residues. CDR3 loop: CASLGSRTGRETQYF.

This chain uses TRBV11-2 with TRBJ2-5; without DNA, the TCRdb call of TRBD1 cannot be checked. The CDR3 is made up of 16 amino acids. Germline V gene data show CDR1 as SGHAT and CDR2 as FQNNGV. CDR3 residues: CASSKGRGADGETQYF.

The rearrangement joins TRBV6-2 or TRBV6-3 to TRBJ2-1. Germline CDR1 MNHEY, CDR2 SVGEGT. The CDR3 loop spans 14 amino acids. The CDR3: CASSYSGSYNEQFF.

The chain employs TRBV20-1 and TRBJ2-1; TCRdb reports TRBD2, a call that lacks DNA to check it against. CDR1 and CDR2 from the germline V gene are DFQATT and SNEGSKA (reference sequence). The CDR3 is made up of 15 amino acids. CDR3 sequence reads: CSARTPSGGVNEQFF.

The CDR3 loop reads CASSRALTAGYTF. The rearrangement joins TRBV2 to TRBJ1-2. Germline V CDR1 and CDR2: SNHLY, FYNNEI. This CDR3 has 13 residues.

The V gene is TRBV7-2, the J gene TRBJ2-5; the TCRdb D gene call, TRBD1, has no DNA to confirm it. CDR1 and CDR2 (germline): SGHTA, FQGNSA. This CDR3 is built from 14 residues. CDR3 sequence: CASSSDSRPETQYF.

This sequence joins TRBV10-3 and TRBJ2-1; the D call from TCRdb, TRBD2, cannot be confirmed without DNA. The CDR3 runs 15 residues. Germline V gives CDR1 ENHRY, CDR2 SYGVKD. CDR3 region: CAISESGLAGNEQFF.

By frequency, this clonotype registers medium-sized. This chain connects TRBV24-1 to TRBJ2-3. The CDR3 totals 15 residues. In germline, CDR1 is KGHDR, CDR2 SFDVKD. Here the CDR3 reads CATSAVGLSTDTQYF.

The V and J genes are TRBV3-1 and TRBJ2-7; the D call from TCRdb, TRBD2, cannot be confirmed without DNA. This CDR3 contains 15 residues. CDR1 LGHDT and CDR2 YNNKEL come from the germline V gene (reference sequence). The CDR3 region is CASRTASGGAREQYF.

This chain connects TRBV4-1 to TRBJ2-7; lacking DNA, the TRBD1 call made by TCRdb goes unchecked. This CDR3 has 13 amino acids. Germline values: CDR1 MGHRA, CDR2 YSYEKL. CDR3 amino acids: CASSFHRGTEQYF.

The V and J genes are TRBV5-6 and TRBJ1-1; TCRdb proposes TRBD1, but this gene call is untestable without DNA. This CDR3 has 15 amino acids. Germline V lookup: CDR1 SGHDT, CDR2 YYEEEE. CDR3 in amino acids: CASSSQGGEDTEAFF.

The rearrangement uses TRBV3-1 and TRBJ2-1. The CDR3 spans 12 residues. CDR1 is LGHDT and CDR2 is YNNKEL in the germline V gene (reference sequence). The CDR3 reads CASSQVPSEQFF.

J is TRBJ2-3 and V is TRBV12-3 or TRBV12-4; the D gene TCRdb calls, TRBD2, cannot be checked with no DNA. This CDR3 is 15 amino acids long. The CDR3 is CASSLDSRHTDTQYF.

The chain recombines TRBV6-2 or TRBV6-3 with TRBJ1-1. Germline assignment: CDR1 MNHEY and CDR2 SVGEGT. This CDR3 is built from 12 residues. CDR3 sequence reads: CASATLNTEAFF.

The V gene is TRBV20-1, the J gene TRBJ2-7. The CDR3 length is 15 residues. CDR1 and CDR2 from the germline V gene are DFQATT and SNEGSKA (reference sequence). The CDR3 loop is CSAGVSNLVLNEQYF.

The gene calls are TRBV18 and TRBJ2-7; TCRdb designates TRBD1, a call that cannot be tested without DNA. The CDR3 runs 17 residues. Germline assignment: CDR1 KGHSH and CDR2 LQKENI. CDR3 sequence: CASSPPRTGTVPNEQYF.

The chain uses TRBV4-2 and TRBJ2-7; TCRdb's D call of TRBD2 is untestable without DNA. CDR3 size: 18 residues. Germline V lookup: CDR1 LGHNA, CDR2 YNFKEQ. The CDR3 sequence: CASSQDYSGGSSPYEQYF.

This chain uses TRBV12-3 or TRBV12-4 with TRBJ1-1. The CDR3 contains 16 residues. The CDR3 spells CASSPEDPLIMAEAFF.